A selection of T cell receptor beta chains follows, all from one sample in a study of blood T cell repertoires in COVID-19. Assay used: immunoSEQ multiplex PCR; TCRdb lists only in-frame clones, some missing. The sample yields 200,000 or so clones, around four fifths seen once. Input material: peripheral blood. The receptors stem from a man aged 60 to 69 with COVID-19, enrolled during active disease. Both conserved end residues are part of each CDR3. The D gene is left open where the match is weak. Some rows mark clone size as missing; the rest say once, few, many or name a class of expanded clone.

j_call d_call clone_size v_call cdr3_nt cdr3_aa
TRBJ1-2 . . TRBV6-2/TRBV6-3 TGTGCCAGCAGTTACTCCGGGGTTGGTGGCTACACCTTC CASSYSGVGGYTF
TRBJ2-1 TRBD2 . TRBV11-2 TGTGCCAGCAGCTCCATAGCGGGTAACTACAATGAGCAGTTCTTC CASSSIAGNYNEQFF
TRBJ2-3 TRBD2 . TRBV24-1 TGTGCCACCTCACTAGCGGGGAGGGCCACAGATACGCAGTATTTT CATSLAGRATDTQYF
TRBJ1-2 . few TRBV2 TGTGCCAGCAGTGAAGGGCAGGGGCCTAACTATGGCTACACCTTC CASSEGQGPNYGYTF
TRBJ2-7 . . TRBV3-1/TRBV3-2 TGTGCCAGCAGCCACTCCGGGACTTTGGGCCCTTACGAGCAGTACTTC CASSHSGTLGPYEQYF
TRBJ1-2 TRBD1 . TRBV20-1 TGCAGTGCAAGTTCAATGGGGCGCGACAGGGGAATCTCCTATGGCTACACCTTC CSASSMGRDRGISYGYTF
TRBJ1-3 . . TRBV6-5 TGTGCCAGCTCCGACTTTAGCTCTGGAAACACCATATATTTT CASSDFSSGNTIYF
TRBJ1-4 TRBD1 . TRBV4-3 TGCGCCAGCAGCCAGGGACAGGGAGGTGAAAAACTGTTTTTT CASSQGQGGEKLFF
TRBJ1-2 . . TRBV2 TGTGCCAGCAGTCTTTCAGGGCTTGGGTCCTATGGCTACACCTTC CASSLSGLGSYGYTF
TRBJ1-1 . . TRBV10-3 TGTGCTAATGGGCAGGGGCAGGGGTTTGAAGCTTTCTTT CANGQGQGFEAFF
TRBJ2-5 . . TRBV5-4 TGTGCCAGCAGCTTGGTAGCCGATCAAGAGACCCAGTACTTC CASSLVADQETQYF
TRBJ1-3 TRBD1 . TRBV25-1 TGTGCCAGCAGCCCGGACAGGGCTCTTGGAAACACCATATATTTT CASSPDRALGNTIYF
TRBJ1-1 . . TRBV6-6 TGTGCCAGCAGTTCGGCCACAGGGCGGACTGAAGCTTTCTTT CASSSATGRTEAFF
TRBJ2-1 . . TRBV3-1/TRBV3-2 TGTGCCAGCAGACAGGGAGTCTACAATGAGCAGTTCTTC CASRQGVYNEQFF
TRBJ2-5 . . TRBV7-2 TGTGCCAGCAGCTTAGAGGGGCAGCAGTGGGAGACCCAGTACTTC CASSLEGQQWETQYF
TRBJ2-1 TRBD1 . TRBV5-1 TGCGCCAGCAGCTTTCAAGGGACAGGGGGCAACAATGAGCAGTTCTTC CASSFQGTGGNNEQFF
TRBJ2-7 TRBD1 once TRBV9 TGTGCCAGCAGCCCAGAACCTGGACAGGCGTCCTACGAGCAGTACTTC CASSPEPGQASYEQYF
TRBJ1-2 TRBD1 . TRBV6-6 TGTGCCAGCAAGCCACAGGGGAGCTATGGCTACACCTTC CASKPQGSYGYTF
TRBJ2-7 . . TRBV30 TGTGCCTGGAGTCGCGGAACCAACTACGAGCAGTACTTC CAWSRGTNYEQYF
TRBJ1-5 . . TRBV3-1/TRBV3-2 TGTGCCAGCAGCGAACAGGGAACTGACCAGCCCCAGCATTTT CASSEQGTDQPQHF
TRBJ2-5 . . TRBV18 TGTGCCAGCTCACCCGTCCAAGAGACCCAGTACTTC CASSPVQETQYF
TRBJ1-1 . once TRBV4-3 TGCGCCAGCAGCCCCGAAGTCGGGTTTATGAACACTGAAGCTTTCTTT CASSPEVGFMNTEAFF
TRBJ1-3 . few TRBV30 TGTGCCTGGAGGGGGAGCTCTGGAAACACCATATATTTT CAWRGSSGNTIYF
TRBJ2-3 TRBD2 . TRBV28 TGTGCCAGCGGCACGGGACTAGACTCAGATACGCAGTATTTT CASGTGLDSDTQYF
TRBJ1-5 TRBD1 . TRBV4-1 TGCGCCAGCAGCCCACGGGACAGAATTAGCAATCAGCCCCAGCATTTT CASSPRDRISNQPQHF
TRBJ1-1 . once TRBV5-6 TGTGCCAGCCACAAGCTGGGCACCATGAACACTGAAGCTTTCTTT CASHKLGTMNTEAFF
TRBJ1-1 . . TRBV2 TGTGCCAGCAGTTGGGGGGGGGCAGGATTGAACACTGAAGCTTTCTTT CASSWGGAGLNTEAFF
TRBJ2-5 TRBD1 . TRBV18 TGTGCCAGCTCCCCCCTGGGACAGCAACAAGAGACCCAGTACTTC CASSPLGQQQETQYF
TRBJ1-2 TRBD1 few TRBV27 TGTGCCAGCAGTGTCGACAGGGTAGGGGGCTACACCTTC CASSVDRVGGYTF
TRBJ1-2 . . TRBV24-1 TGTGCCACCAGTGACCCACTGAACTATGGCTACACCTTC CATSDPLNYGYTF
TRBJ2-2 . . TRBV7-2 TGTGCCAGCACTAGTTACGGTAGCGGGAACACCGGGGAGCTGTTTTTT CASTSYGSGNTGELFF
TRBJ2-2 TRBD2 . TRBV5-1 TGCGCCAGCAGCAAGGTAACTAGCGGGAAATCCGCCGGGGAGCTGTTTTTT CASSKVTSGKSAGELFF
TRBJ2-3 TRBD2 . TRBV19 TGTGCCAGTAGTCTGACTAGCGGGAGTACAGATACGCAGTATTTT CASSLTSGSTDTQYF
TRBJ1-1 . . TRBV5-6 TGTGCCAGCAGCTACGGGACTACTGAAGCTTTCTTT CASSYGTTEAFF
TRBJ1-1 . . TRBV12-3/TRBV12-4 TGTGCCAGCAGTCAGGGGAACACTGAAGCTTTCTTT CASSQGNTEAFF
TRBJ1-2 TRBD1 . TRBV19 TGTGCCATCGAGGGGGCGGGTGGCTACACCTTC CAIEGAGGYTF
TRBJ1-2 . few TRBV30 TGTGCCTGGAGTGTCGGCGGCCATGGCTACACCTTC CAWSVGGHGYTF
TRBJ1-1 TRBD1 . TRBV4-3 TGCGCCAGCAGCCAAGGACAGGGAAGGGCAGCTTTCTTT CASSQGQGRAAFF
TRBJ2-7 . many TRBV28 TGTGCCAGCAGTTTTATTAGTACCTACGAGCAGTACTTC CASSFISTYEQYF
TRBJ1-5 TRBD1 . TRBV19 TGTGCCAGTAGTATAGCCTACAGGGGGAATAATCAGCCCCAGCATTTT CASSIAYRGNNQPQHF